These T cell receptor beta chains were read from a single sample in a study of OX40 agonist ivuxolimab in advanced cancers. Clones were sequenced by immunoSEQ multiplex PCR, and TCRdb holds only the in-frame ones, with some missing. The sample carries around 40,000 clones, 80% recorded once. The specimen was CD4+ or CD8+ T cells sorted from blood, collected in a trial of the OX40 agonist ivuxolimab. The origin of the receptors is an adult with an advanced solid tumor such as melanoma, head and neck, liver or kidney cancer. Each CDR3 is given with its conserved first and last residue. The order of the fields is V gene, D gene, clone size, J gene, CDR3 DNA, CDR3 protein. The D gene is left open where the match is weak. Expanded clones get a size class; other rows say once, few or many, or leave the size out.

TRBV4-3	NA	few	TRBJ1-4	TGCGCCAGCAGCCAAGAGGCAAACGTCGGGATTGAAAAACTGTTTTTT	CASSQEANVGIEKLFF
TRBV28	NA	NA	TRBJ1-2	TGTGCCAGCAGCGGCAGGGAGGACTACACCTTC	CASSGREDYTF
TRBV18	TRBD2	NA	TRBJ2-7	TGTGCCAGCTCACCACCACTTTTTTCGGGAGGTTACGAGCAGTACTTC	CASSPPLFSGGYEQYF
TRBV5-1	TRBD1	NA	TRBJ1-5	TGCGCCAGCAGCTTGGACAGGGGTGATCAGCCCCAGCATTTT	CASSLDRGDQPQHF
TRBV15	NA	once	TRBJ2-4	TGTGCCACCAGCCGGGATACAGGGGCCAAAAACATTCAGTACTTC	CATSRDTGAKNIQYF
TRBV29-1	NA	NA	TRBJ2-5	TGCAGCGTTGTAGGGGACGACCAAGAGACCCAGTACTTC	CSVVGDDQETQYF
TRBV9	NA	NA	TRBJ2-5	TGTGCCAGCAGCAGGGACATGGGATACGAGACCCAGTACTTC	CASSRDMGYETQYF
TRBV7-2	NA	NA	TRBJ2-1	TGTGCCAGCAGCTTTAAGCGAGGCCTATACAATGAGCAGTTCTTC	CASSFKRGLYNEQFF
TRBV19	NA	NA	TRBJ1-1	TGTGCCAGTACCGATGGACAAGTGAACACTGAAGCTTTCTTT	CASTDGQVNTEAFF
TRBV2	TRBD2	NA	TRBJ2-7	TGTGCCAGCAGGGCTAGCGGGAACTTAGGGGAGCAGTACTTC	CASRASGNLGEQYF
TRBV6-5	TRBD2	NA	TRBJ2-3	TGTGCCAGCAGTACCGGGACTAGCGCAGATACGCAGTATTTT	CASSTGTSADTQYF
TRBV19	TRBD1	NA	TRBJ1-5	TGTGCCAGTAGTATTCGGGGACAGGGGTTGGGCAATCAGCCCCAGCATTTT	CASSIRGQGLGNQPQHF
TRBV5-1	NA	NA	TRBJ1-2	TGCGCCAGCGCCCTCGAGACAGTTAACTATGGCTACACCTTC	CASALETVNYGYTF
TRBV6-6	NA	NA	TRBJ2-7	TGTGCCAGCAGTGGCCCCCGGCCCTACGAGCAGTACTTC	CASSGPRPYEQYF
TRBV7-8	NA	NA	TRBJ1-3	TGTGCCAGCAGCTTACTACCCGCCGGCAACACCATATATTTT	CASSLLPAGNTIYF
TRBV9	TRBD1	NA	TRBJ2-1	TGTGCCAGCAGCGTATTCGGACAGGTCTACAATGAGCAGTTCTTC	CASSVFGQVYNEQFF
TRBV5-6	NA	once	TRBJ1-2	TGTGCCAGCAGCCCCGGGGGCGGATTATATGGCTACACCTTC	CASSPGGGLYGYTF
TRBV6-5	NA	NA	TRBJ1-1	TGTGCCAGCAGTTACCTGGCCACTGAAGCTTTCTTT	CASSYLATEAFF
TRBV5-5	TRBD2	NA	TRBJ2-5	TGTGCCAGCACCCCCGGTAGCCCTAGCGGGCACCAAGAGACCCAGTACTTC	CASTPGSPSGHQETQYF
TRBV7-3	TRBD1	once	TRBJ1-2	TGTGCCAGCAGCTTAGGAGGACAGGGGGATGGCTACACCTTC	CASSLGGQGDGYTF
TRBV5-1	NA	NA	TRBJ1-1	TGCGCCAGCAGCCGCTCCCCAGATATAAACACTGAAGCTTTCTTT	CASSRSPDINTEAFF
TRBV18	TRBD1	NA	TRBJ2-7	TGTGCCAGCTCACCACGGCAGGGGGACGAGCAGTACTTC	CASSPRQGDEQYF
TRBV11-2	TRBD1	NA	TRBJ2-4	TGTGCCAGCAGCCCACAGACCGGGACAGGGGGAAACATTCAGTACTTC	CASSPQTGTGGNIQYF
TRBV30	NA	few	TRBJ1-5	TGTGCCTGGACCCCAGAAGGGGGACAGCCCCAGCATTTT	CAWTPEGGQPQHF
TRBV11-2	TRBD1	NA	TRBJ2-7	TGTGCCAGCAGCTTAGCGGGGACAGGGAATGAGCAGTACTTC	CASSLAGTGNEQYF
TRBV9	TRBD2	NA	TRBJ2-2	TGTGCCAGCAGCGCCCGACTAGCGGGAGGGAGGACCGGGGAGCTGTTTTTT	CASSARLAGGRTGELFF
TRBV27	NA	NA	TRBJ2-1	TGTGCCAGCGCTACTAACCGGGACACCTACAATGAGCAGTTCTTC	CASATNRDTYNEQFF
TRBV6-5	NA	NA	TRBJ2-3	TGTGCCAGCACCAAGGGAGAGGGATCAGATACGCAGTATTTT	CASTKGEGSDTQYF
TRBV6-5	NA	NA	TRBJ2-2	TGTGCCAGCAGTTCCTGGGGAGGGGGGAACACCGGGGAGCTGTTTTTT	CASSSWGGGNTGELFF
TRBV10-1	TRBD1	NA	TRBJ1-4	TGCGCCAGCAGTGAGTCGCTTACAGGGGGCGACGATGAAAAACTGTTTTTT	CASSESLTGGDDEKLFF
TRBV11-3	NA	NA	TRBJ2-7	TGTGCCAGCAGCTTAGGTTTAGGGGCTCCCTACGAGCAGTACTTC	CASSLGLGAPYEQYF
TRBV2	NA	NA	TRBJ1-5	TGTGCCAGCAGTGAAGTGGGGGGGGCCCAGCCCCAGCATTTT	CASSEVGGAQPQHF
TRBV7-2	TRBD1	NA	TRBJ1-2	TGTGCCAGCAGCTTAGGTTGGGGCCAGGGGGGAGGCTACACCTTC	CASSLGWGQGGGYTF
TRBV18	TRBD1	NA	TRBJ2-7	TGTGCCAGCTCACCGGACAGGGAACGACAGTACTTC	CASSPDRERQYF
TRBV5-1	NA	NA	TRBJ2-1	TGCGCCAGCAGTCGAGACAGAGGGAATGAGCAGTTCTTC	CASSRDRGNEQFF
TRBV4-2	NA	few	TRBJ1-5	TGTGCCAGCAGCCAAGGGGGGTATAGCAATCAGCCCCAGCATTTT	CASSQGGYSNQPQHF
TRBV6-1	TRBD1	NA	TRBJ1-2	TGTGCCAGCAGGTTGACAGGGGGCTATGGCTACACCTTC	CASRLTGGYGYTF
TRBV19	NA	NA	TRBJ1-1	TGTGCCAGTAGTAAAAAGGGCGGCACATTGAACACTGAAGCTTTCTTT	CASSKKGGTLNTEAFF
TRBV4-1	NA	NA	TRBJ1-5	TGCGCCAGCAGCCCCGACGGTCCAAATCAGCCCCAGCATTTT	CASSPDGPNQPQHF
TRBV6-6	NA	NA	TRBJ1-4	TGTGCCAGCAGTTACTCCTATAGAAATGAAAAACTGTTTTTT	CASSYSYRNEKLFF
TRBV6-6	NA	NA	TRBJ1-5	TGTGCCAGCAGTTACCAGAGCAATCAGCCCCAGCATTTT	CASSYQSNQPQHF
TRBV5-1	TRBD2	NA	TRBJ2-5	TGCGCCAGCAGTCCCCGAGGACTAGCGGGAGGGGAGACCCAGTACTTC	CASSPRGLAGGETQYF
TRBV29-1	TRBD1	NA	TRBJ2-7	TGCAGCACGACAGGGTTAGGTGAGCAGTACTTC	CSTTGLGEQYF
TRBV9	NA	NA	TRBJ2-7	TGTGCCAGCAGCGTAGACCCCATCCTGGACAGCCCCTACGAGCAGTACTTC	CASSVDPILDSPYEQYF
TRBV5-6	NA	NA	TRBJ2-3	TGTGCCAGCAGCATCCCCGGGAGACGAGGAAGGGATACGCAGTATTTT	CASSIPGRRGRDTQYF
TRBV27	NA	NA	TRBJ1-2	TGTGCCAGCAGGGTTCCCGGGACTGGGAGATCTACCTTC	CASRVPGTGRSTF
TRBV7-7	NA	few	TRBJ2-2	TGTGCTAGCAGCCAACGGGAACGGGGCGGGGAGCTGTTTTTT	CASSQRERGGELFF
TRBV2	NA	NA	TRBJ2-7	TGTGCCAGCAGTCCCACCTACGAGCAGTACTTC	CASSPTYEQYF
TRBV11-2	NA	NA	TRBJ1-1	TGTGCCAGCAGCTTAGATCAGTCGGGGAACACTGAAGCTTTCTTT	CASSLDQSGNTEAFF
TRBV19	TRBD1	NA	TRBJ1-5	TGTGCCAGTAGTTCCTCCGGGACAGGCAATCAGCCCCAGCATTTT	CASSSSGTGNQPQHF
TRBV6-1	TRBD1	NA	TRBJ2-7	TGTGCCAGCAGTGCGGACAGGGCGTCCCCCTACGAGCAGTACTTC	CASSADRASPYEQYF
TRBV2	NA	NA	TRBJ1-2	TGTGCCAGCGGTGAAAGGGGGGCGAACTATGGCTACACCTTC	CASGERGANYGYTF